The next 4 T cell receptor beta chains were all read from a single sample in a study of T cells in Graves' hyperthyroidism and ophthalmopathy. RNA transcripts gave rise to amplified TCR beta CDR3 regions. First-round RT-PCR targeting the TCR CDR3 was performed with the HTBI primer set. TCRdb reprocessed the multiplex PCR reads with MiXCR, giving one entry per CDR3 protein. The sample lists hundreds of thousands of distinct CDR3 sequences, 13% to 15% occurring once. The sequenced sample was blood. The source is a young woman with Graves' hyperthyroidism.

This clonotype was observed a few times. CDR3 DNA sequence: TGCGCCAGCAGCTTGGGGAGCGAGTATGGCGAGCAGTACTTC. This codes for CASSLGSEYGEQYF. The chain uses TRBV5-1 and TRBJ2-7; no firm D call. CDR3 length equals 14 residues. V was clipped by 0 bases and J by 6 bases, with 13 bases between them. In germline, CDR1 is SGHRS, CDR2 YFSETQ.

This clonotype was seen repeatedly, ten times or more. The genes are TRBV20-1 and TRBJ2-1; weak D call: TRBD2 (6 bases). The CDR3 extends over 15 amino acids. The V gene's germline CDR1 is DFQATT and CDR2 SNEGSKA (reference sequence). The V gene lost 0 bases and the J gene lost 5 bases, with 14 bases spanning the gap. In nucleotides, the CDR3 is TGCAGTGCTAGAGATCGGGGACGGGGGAACAATGAGCAGTTCTTC. This sequence encodes CSARDRGRGNNEQFF.

V and J are TRBV11-2 and TRBJ2-7; D is uncertain. Germline V CDR1 and CDR2: SGHAT, FQNNGV. This CDR3 contains 12 residues. V was trimmed by 3 bases and J by 3 bases, leaving 6 bases between them. CDR3 sequence: CASSFVDYEQYF. The CDR3 DNA is TGTGCCAGCAGCTTCGTTGACTACGAGCAGTACTTC. Full variable domain (outside the CDR3, taken from reference TRBV11-2 and TRBJ2-7): EAGVAQSPRYKIIEKRQSVAFWCNPISGHATLYWYQQILGQGPKLLIQFQNNGVVDDSQLPKDRFSAERLKGVDSTLKIQPAKLEDSAVYLCASSFVDYEQYFGPGTRLTVT.

This clonotype was detected a few times. The J gene is TRBJ2-1, the V gene TRBV12-3 or TRBV12-4; TRBD2 is a possible D gene (5 bases). V gave up 1 base and J gave up 0 bases, with 10 bases separating them. CDR3 length: 16 residues. The CDR3 bases are TGTGCCAGCAGTTTAGTTGCGGGCCACTCCTACAATGAGCAGTTCTTC. Translated: CASSLVAGHSYNEQFF.